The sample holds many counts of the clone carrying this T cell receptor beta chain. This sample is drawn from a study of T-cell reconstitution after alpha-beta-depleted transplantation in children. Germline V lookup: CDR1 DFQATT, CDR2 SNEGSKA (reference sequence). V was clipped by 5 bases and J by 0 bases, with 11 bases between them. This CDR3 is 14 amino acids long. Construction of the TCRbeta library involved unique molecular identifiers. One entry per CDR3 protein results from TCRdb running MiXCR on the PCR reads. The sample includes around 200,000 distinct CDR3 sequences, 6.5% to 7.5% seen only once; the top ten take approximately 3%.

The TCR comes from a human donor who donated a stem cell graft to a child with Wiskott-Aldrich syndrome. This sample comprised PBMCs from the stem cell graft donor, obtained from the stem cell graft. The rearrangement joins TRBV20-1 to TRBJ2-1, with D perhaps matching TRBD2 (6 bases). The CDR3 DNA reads TGCAGTGCTCAGCGGGTGAGCTCCTACAATGAGCAGTTCTTC. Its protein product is CSAQRVSSYNEQFF.